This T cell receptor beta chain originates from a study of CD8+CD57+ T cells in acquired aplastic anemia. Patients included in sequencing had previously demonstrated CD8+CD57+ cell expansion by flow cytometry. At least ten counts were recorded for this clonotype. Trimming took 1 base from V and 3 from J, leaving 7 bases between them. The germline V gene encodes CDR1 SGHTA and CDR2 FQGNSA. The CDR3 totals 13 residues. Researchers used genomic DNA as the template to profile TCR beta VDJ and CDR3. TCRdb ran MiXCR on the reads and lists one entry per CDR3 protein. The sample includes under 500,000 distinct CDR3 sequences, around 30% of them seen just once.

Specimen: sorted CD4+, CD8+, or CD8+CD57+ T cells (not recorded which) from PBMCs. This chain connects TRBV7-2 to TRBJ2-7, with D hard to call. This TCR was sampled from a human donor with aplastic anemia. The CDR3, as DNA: TGTGCCAGCAGCTTAGTCTCCAGCTACGAGCAGTACTTC. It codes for CASSLVSSYEQYF.